This TCR beta chain was captured by sequencing in a study of blood T cell repertoires in COVID-19. Study as a whole: T cells, B-cell-depleted T cells, or PBMCs provided the cDNA or gDNA that served as material.

Authors' processing steps: Amplification with reference gene primers provided the estimates of nucleated cell counts. Repertoires were generated with immunoSEQ multiplex PCR, while TCRdb's copy carries only in-frame clones and drops some. Clone size and V and J calls were adopted from that table, with D and trimming inferred from the DNA. Of 400,000 or so clones in the sample, approximately 89% are singletons; the top ten hold 1.9%. V was clipped by 8 bases and J by 4 bases; unmatched bases: 10. The germline CDR1 and CDR2 sequences are MDHEN and SYDVKM. CDR3 length equals 16 residues. This receptor was taken from a man aged 40-55 years in a cohort exposed to, infected with or recovered from COVID-19 (not recorded which). Specimen: PBMCs or T cells enriched from blood (not recorded which). The chain links TRBV28 to TRBJ2-3; 12 bases agree with TRBD2. CDR3 DNA: TGTGCCAGCCCTCCCCCTAGCGGGAGGGCCCCAGATACGCAGTATTTT. Protein sequence: CASPPPSGRAPDTQYF.